The rows below give T cell receptor beta chains drawn from one sample of a study of T cells after yellow fever vaccination. TCRdb reprocessed the 5' RACE reads via MiXCR and lists one record per CDR3 protein. The sample has 400,000 or so distinct CDR3 sequences, more than 9% seen once. Sequences were derived from PBMCs, sampled on the day of the first yellow fever vaccination. These receptors were taken from a young man who received the YFV17D yellow fever vaccine. CDR3s include the opening cysteine and the closing phenylalanine or tryptophan. The order of the fields is CDR3 length, J gene, D gene, clone size, V gene, CDR3 DNA, CDR3 protein. The D gene is left open where the match is weak. Where a row states a size, it is once, few, many or the class of an expanded clone; other rows omit it.

13 | TRBJ2-2 | - | few | TRBV7-9 | TGTGCCAGCAGTCCCGACACTACCGGGGAGCTGTTTTTT | CASSPDTTGELFF
14 | TRBJ1-1 | - | few | TRBV5-1 | TGCGCCAGCAGCCGCGGAGGGTCCAACACTGAAGCTTTCTTT | CASSRGGSNTEAFF
13 | TRBJ1-6 | - | - | TRBV10-2 | TGCGCCAGCAGACAGCAGACGGGCTCACCCCTCCACTTT | CASRQQTGSPLHF
13 | TRBJ2-5 | - | few | TRBV12-3/TRBV12-4 | TGTGCCAGCAGCCGGGGGCCGTCGTGGACCCAGTACTTC | CASSRGPSWTQYF
14 | TRBJ2-5 | TRBD1 | few | TRBV20-1 | TGCAGCGGCCAGACAGGGCACTTAGCAGAGACCCAGTACTTC | CSGQTGHLAETQYF
16 | TRBJ2-3 | - | few | TRBV12-3/TRBV12-4 | TGTGCCAGTAGAGCCCCGGGACTGTGGCCCACAGATACGCAGTATTTT | CASRAPGLWPTDTQYF
14 | TRBJ1-6 | - | - | TRBV7-9 | TGTGCCAGCAGTCCCCCCCCGAAGGGTTCACCCCTCCACTTT | CASSPPPKGSPLHF
15 | TRBJ2-4 | - | few | TRBV7-8 | TGTGCCAGCAGCCAAGGCCGGGCCGACGGAAACATTCAGTACTTC | CASSQGRADGNIQYF
16 | TRBJ2-5 | TRBD2 | - | TRBV5-1 | TGCGCCAGCAGCGGGGGGTTATTTGGAGCGGGGGAGACCCAGTACTTC | CASSGGLFGAGETQYF
15 | TRBJ2-2 | - | - | TRBV12-3/TRBV12-4 | TGTGCCAGCAGCCAAGACACCTTTACCACCGGGGAGCTGTTTTTT | CASSQDTFTTGELFF
17 | TRBJ2-6 | - | few | TRBV7-2 | TGTGCCAGCAGCACCGGGACTGCCAGCTCTGGGGCCAACGTCCTGACTTTC | CASSTGTASSGANVLTF
15 | TRBJ2-1 | - | - | TRBV6-5 | TGTGCCAGCAGTTACTCACCCATGAGGGCGGATGAGCAGTTCTTC | CASSYSPMRADEQFF
14 | TRBJ2-3 | - | few | TRBV7-9 | TGTGCCAGCAGCTTTGGGGGGGCAAGGGATACGCAGTATTTT | CASSFGGARDTQYF
13 | TRBJ2-7 | TRBD1 | - | TRBV12-3/TRBV12-4 | TGTGCCAGCGGGGACAGGGCTTCCTACGAGCAGTACTTC | CASGDRASYEQYF
16 | TRBJ2-3 | TRBD2 | - | TRBV7-2 | TGTGCCAGCAGCTTATGGATCGGGGGGGCCTCAGATACGCAGTATTTT | CASSLWIGGASDTQYF
17 | TRBJ2-3 | TRBD2 | few | TRBV2 | TGTGCCAGCAGTGAATCCCTAGCGGGGGCTAGCACAGATACGCAGTATTTT | CASSESLAGASTDTQYF
16 | TRBJ2-5 | TRBD2 | few | TRBV20-1 | TGCAGTGCTAAAGGGACTAGCGGGGGGGCCCGGGAGACCCAGTACTTC | CSAKGTSGGARETQYF
13 | TRBJ1-1 | TRBD1 | - | TRBV6-2/TRBV6-3 | TGTGCCAGCAGTTGGGACAGGGCTACTGAAGCTTTCTTT | CASSWDRATEAFF
15 | TRBJ2-3 | - | few | TRBV20-1 | TGCAGTGCCACCCTGGGGCCCCCGCACACAGATACGCAGTATTTT | CSATLGPPHTDTQYF
14 | TRBJ1-1 | TRBD1 | few | TRBV14 | TGTGCCAGCAGCCCCAGACAGGGGTGGACTGAAGCTTTCTTT | CASSPRQGWTEAFF
13 | TRBJ2-2 | - | few | TRBV19 | TGTGCTACTAGAATCGGGAACACCGGGGAGCTGTTTTTT | CATRIGNTGELFF
13 | TRBJ2-3 | TRBD2 | few | TRBV7-2 | TGTGCCAGCAGCTTAGGGGGACTAGCATCGCAGTATTTT | CASSLGGLASQYF
14 | TRBJ1-2 | - | - | TRBV14 | TGTGCCAGCAGCCAAGATTGGTCGCCGGGTGGCTACACCTTC | CASSQDWSPGGYTF
13 | TRBJ1-2 | - | few | TRBV20-1 | TGCAGTGCTAGAGACAGGCCCAATCTGGGAAACACCTTC | CSARDRPNLGNTF
14 | TRBJ1-6 | - | few | TRBV7-9 | TGTGCCAGCAGCCCGGCAGGGATGAGGTCACCCCTCCACTTT | CASSPAGMRSPLHF
18 | TRBJ2-5 | TRBD2 | - | TRBV7-2 | TGTGCCAGCAGCTTAGTCGCGGGGGGGAGGATAATGGCGGAGACCCAGTACTTC | CASSLVAGGRIMAETQYF
15 | TRBJ2-1 | - | few | TRBV27 | TGTGCCAGCAGCTACGCTAGCGTCCCCTACAATGAGCAGTTCTTC | CASSYASVPYNEQFF
17 | TRBJ2-5 | TRBD1 | - | TRBV28 | TGTGCCAGCAGCCCCCTAAGTCGGACAGGGGGCTTAGAGACCCAGTACTTC | CASSPLSRTGGLETQYF
15 | TRBJ2-1 | TRBD2 | few | TRBV19 | TGTGCCAGTAACGCCCCGGGACTAGTCTCCAATGAGCAGTTCTTC | CASNAPGLVSNEQFF
17 | TRBJ2-1 | TRBD2 | few | TRBV4-1 | TGCGCCAGCAGCTACCGGGCTAGCGGGGGAGACTACAATGAGCAGTTCTTC | CASSYRASGGDYNEQFF
16 | TRBJ2-5 | - | - | TRBV5-5 | TGTGCCAGCAGCCCAAAGTGGGCCGAGGTTGGAGAGACCCAGTACTTC | CASSPKWAEVGETQYF
8 | TRBJ2-3 | - | - | TRBV7-2 | TGTGCCAGCAGCGTACAGTATTTT | CASSVQYF
15 | TRBJ2-5 | TRBD1 | - | TRBV7-9 | TGTGCCAGCAGCCGATACTGGGGACAGCAAGAGACCCAGTACTTC | CASSRYWGQQETQYF
14 | TRBJ1-6 | - | few | TRBV2 | TGTGCCAGCAGTGACGGGTTTAGGAATTCACCCCTCCACTTT | CASSDGFRNSPLHF
16 | TRBJ1-3 | - | - | TRBV5-1 | TGCGCCAGCAGCTTGGCAGGAGGGAACTCTGGAAACACCATATATTTT | CASSLAGGNSGNTIYF
15 | TRBJ2-2 | - | - | TRBV6-4 | TGTGCCAGCAGTGATGGAAACAGGGAAGGCGGGGAGCTGTTTTTT | CASSDGNREGGELFF
13 | TRBJ2-5 | TRBD1 | few | TRBV20-1 | TGCAGTGCTGCTGACAGGGGGCCGGAGACCCAGTACTTC | CSAADRGPETQYF
16 | TRBJ2-7 | TRBD1 | - | TRBV2 | TGTGCCAGCAGTGAAGCAGGCCGGGACAGGGGCTACGAGCAGTACTTC | CASSEAGRDRGYEQYF
16 | TRBJ2-3 | TRBD2 | many | TRBV28 | TGTGCCAGCAGTCCACCATCTAGCGGGGGAACAGATACGCAGTATTTT | CASSPPSSGGTDTQYF
14 | TRBJ2-5 | TRBD2 | - | TRBV29-1 | TGCAGCGTTGGGGCGGGGGGCACCCAAGAGACCCAGTACTTC | CSVGAGGTQETQYF
14 | TRBJ1-2 | - | few | TRBV21-1 | TGTGCCAGCACCTTCCGGACAGGCGCCTATGGCTACACCTTC | CASTFRTGAYGYTF
13 | TRBJ1-1 | TRBD1 | few | TRBV2 | TGTGCCAGCAGACGCCAGGGGGCTGCAATGGCTTTCTTT | CASRRQGAAMAFF
12 | TRBJ1-2 | TRBD1 | few | TRBV20-1 | TGCAGTGCCAACAGGGGGACGGGAGGCTACACCTTC | CSANRGTGGYTF
16 | TRBJ1-1 | TRBD1 | - | TRBV15 | TGTGCCACCAGCAGAGATGCTGGGACAGGGTTTACTGAAGCTTTCTTT | CATSRDAGTGFTEAFF
15 | TRBJ2-1 | - | many | TRBV7-2 | TGTGCCAGCAGCTTGGCCGGGACCGACTACAATGAGCAGTTCTTC | CASSLAGTDYNEQFF
12 | TRBJ2-1 | - | many | TRBV5-4 | TGTGCCAGCAGCTTGGCCTACAATGAGCAGTTCTTC | CASSLAYNEQFF
16 | TRBJ1-1 | - | - | TRBV18 | TGTGCCAGCTCATATAGAGCACAGCGCTCCGACACTGAAGCTTTCTTT | CASSYRAQRSDTEAFF
16 | TRBJ2-3 | - | - | TRBV18 | TGTGCCAGCTCACCGCAGCCGGGACGGAGCACAGATACGCAGTATTTT | CASSPQPGRSTDTQYF
18 | TRBJ2-6 | - | many | TRBV5-5 | TGTGCCAGCAGTTTCACGTGGACACCGAGCTCTGGGGCCAACGTCCTGACTTTC | CASSFTWTPSSGANVLTF
12 | TRBJ2-7 | - | - | TRBV20-1 | TGCAGTGCTAGGAACAGGGCCTACGAGCAGTACTTC | CSARNRAYEQYF
15 | TRBJ1-2 | TRBD1 | few | TRBV10-3 | TGTGCCATCAGTGACCCCGGACAGGGGGGTTATGGCTACACCTTC | CAISDPGQGGYGYTF
13 | TRBJ2-3 | TRBD2 | many | TRBV27 | TGTGCCAGCAGTCTCACTAGCGCAGATACGCAGTATTTT | CASSLTSADTQYF
14 | TRBJ1-1 | - | few | TRBV6-1 | TGTGCCAGCAGTGAATTTTCTCCGGGCTCCGTCGCTTTCTTT | CASSEFSPGSVAFF